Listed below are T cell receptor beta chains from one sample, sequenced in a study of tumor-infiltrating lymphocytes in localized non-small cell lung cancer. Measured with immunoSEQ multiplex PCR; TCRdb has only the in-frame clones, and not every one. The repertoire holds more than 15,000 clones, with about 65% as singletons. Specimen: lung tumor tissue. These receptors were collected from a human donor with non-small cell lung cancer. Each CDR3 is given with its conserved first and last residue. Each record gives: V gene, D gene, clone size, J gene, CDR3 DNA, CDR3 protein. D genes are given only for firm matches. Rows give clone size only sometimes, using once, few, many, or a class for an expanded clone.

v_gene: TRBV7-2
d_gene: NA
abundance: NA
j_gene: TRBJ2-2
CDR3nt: TGTGCCAGCAGCTTAGTGCTAGCAGCGAACACCGGGGAGCTGTTTTTT
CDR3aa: CASSLVLAANTGELFF

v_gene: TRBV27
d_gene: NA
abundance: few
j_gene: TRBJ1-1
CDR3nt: TGTGCCAGCAGTTTAGCCTACCTGGGTGGGCGGGACACTGAAGCTTTCTTT
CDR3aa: CASSLAYLGGRDTEAFF

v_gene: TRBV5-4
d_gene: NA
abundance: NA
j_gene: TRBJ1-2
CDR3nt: TGTGCCAGCAGCGTAAACGCAGGGCGTAACTATGGCTACACCTTC
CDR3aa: CASSVNAGRNYGYTF

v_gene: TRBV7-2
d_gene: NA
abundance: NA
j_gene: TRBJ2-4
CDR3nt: TGTGCCAGCAGCTTAGGGGGCTCGGGCTTAAACATTCAGTACTTC
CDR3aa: CASSLGGSGLNIQYF

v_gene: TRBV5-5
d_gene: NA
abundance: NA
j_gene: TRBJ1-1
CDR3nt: TGTGCCAGCAGCTTACAGGGACGGAGTAAAACTGAAGCTTTCTTT
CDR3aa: CASSLQGRSKTEAFF

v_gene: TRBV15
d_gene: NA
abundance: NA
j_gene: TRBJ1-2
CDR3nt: TGTGCCACCAGCAGAGATCAAGGGGCCACCAATGGCTACACCTTC
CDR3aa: CATSRDQGATNGYTF

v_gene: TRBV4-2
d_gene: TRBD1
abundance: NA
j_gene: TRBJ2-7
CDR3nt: TGTGCCAGCAGCCAAGGGGGACAGGGGGGTTACGAGCAGTACTTC
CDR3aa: CASSQGGQGGYEQYF

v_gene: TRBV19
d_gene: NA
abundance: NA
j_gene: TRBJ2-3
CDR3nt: TGTGCCAGTAGTATAGGGGCGTACACAGATACGCAGTATTTT
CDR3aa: CASSIGAYTDTQYF

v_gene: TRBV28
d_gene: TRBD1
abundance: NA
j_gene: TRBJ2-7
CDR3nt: TGTGCCAGCAGTTTAACACAGGGGGCGAGGTACGAGCAGTACTTC
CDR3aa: CASSLTQGARYEQYF

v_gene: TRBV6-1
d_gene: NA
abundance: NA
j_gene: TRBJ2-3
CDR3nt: TGTGCCAGCAAGGAGGGTAGCGGTTACACAGATACGCAGTATTTT
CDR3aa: CASKEGSGYTDTQYF

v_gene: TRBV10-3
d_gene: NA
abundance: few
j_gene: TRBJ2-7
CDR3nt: TGTGCCATCGAGCAGGCCGGGGCCTACGAGCAGTACTTC
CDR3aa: CAIEQAGAYEQYF

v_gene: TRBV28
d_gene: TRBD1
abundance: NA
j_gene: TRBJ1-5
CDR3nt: TGTGCCAGCAGTTCCCTTCCAGGGGGGGTTGGTAGCAATCAGCCCCAGCATTTT
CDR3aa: CASSSLPGGVGSNQPQHF

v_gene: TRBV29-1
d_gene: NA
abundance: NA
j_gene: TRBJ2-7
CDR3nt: TGCAGCGTTCATGACCCGCAGGGCCTAACCTACGAGCAGTACTTC
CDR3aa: CSVHDPQGLTYEQYF

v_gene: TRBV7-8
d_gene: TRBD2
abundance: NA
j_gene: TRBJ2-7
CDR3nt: TGTGCCAGCAGCTGGGGGGGAACCTACGAGCAGTACTTC
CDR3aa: CASSWGGTYEQYF

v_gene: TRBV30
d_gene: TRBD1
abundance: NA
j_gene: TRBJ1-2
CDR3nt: TGTGCCTGGAGCTGGACAGGGGCCCACCTCTATGGCTACACCTTC
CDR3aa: CAWSWTGAHLYGYTF

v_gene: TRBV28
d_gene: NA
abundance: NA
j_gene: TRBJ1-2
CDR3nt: TGTGCCAGCAGCCCAAACAGGGTGGACTATGGCTACACCTTC
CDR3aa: CASSPNRVDYGYTF

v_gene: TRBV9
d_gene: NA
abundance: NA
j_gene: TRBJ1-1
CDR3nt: TGTGCCAGCAGCCCCAATCCGCAGGCTCGGAGCACTGAAGCTTTCTTT
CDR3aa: CASSPNPQARSTEAFF

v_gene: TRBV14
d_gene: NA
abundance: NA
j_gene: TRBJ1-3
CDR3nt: TGTGCCAGCAGCCAGTATGCAGGGTATAGGAGCCTAGCTGGAAACACCATATATTTT
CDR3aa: CASSQYAGYRSLAGNTIYF

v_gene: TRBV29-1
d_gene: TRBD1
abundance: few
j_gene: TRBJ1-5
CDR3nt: TGCAGCGTGAGGACAGGGGATGGGCAGCCCCAGCATTTT
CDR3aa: CSVRTGDGQPQHF

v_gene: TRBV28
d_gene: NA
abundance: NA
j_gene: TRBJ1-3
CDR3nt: TGTGCCAGCAGTCCCGCGGGGGTAGGAAACACCATATATTTT
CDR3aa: CASSPAGVGNTIYF

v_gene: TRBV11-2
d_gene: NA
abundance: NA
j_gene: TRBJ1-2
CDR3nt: TGTGCCAGCAGCCGCCAGGCAGGAGCTAACTATGGCTACACCTTC
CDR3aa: CASSRQAGANYGYTF

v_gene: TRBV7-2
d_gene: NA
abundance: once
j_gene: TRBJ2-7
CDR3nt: TGTGCCAGCAGACGGGGCCTCTCCTACGAGCAGTACTTC
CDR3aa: CASRRGLSYEQYF

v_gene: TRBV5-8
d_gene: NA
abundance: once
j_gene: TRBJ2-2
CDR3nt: TGTGCCAGCAGCTTGGCTCCTAGCATACGCGGGGAGCTGTTTTTT
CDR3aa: CASSLAPSIRGELFF

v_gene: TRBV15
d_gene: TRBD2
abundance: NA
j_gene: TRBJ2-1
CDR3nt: TGTGCCACCAGCTCGGGACTAGCGGGTAACAATGAGCAGTTCTTC
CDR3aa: CATSSGLAGNNEQFF

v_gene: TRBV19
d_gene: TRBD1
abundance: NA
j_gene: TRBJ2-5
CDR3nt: TGTGCCAGTACCTCCGGTGCAGGGGGCGCATGGGAGACCCAGTACTTC
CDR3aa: CASTSGAGGAWETQYF

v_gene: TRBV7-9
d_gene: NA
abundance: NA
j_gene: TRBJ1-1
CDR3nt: TGTGCCAGCACCCCACTATCCTCCACCCAGAACACTGAAGCTTTCTTT
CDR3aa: CASTPLSSTQNTEAFF

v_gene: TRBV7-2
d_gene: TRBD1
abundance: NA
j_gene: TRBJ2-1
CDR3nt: TGTGCCAGCAGCCCCCAGGGGGCCACCTACAATGAGCAGTTCTTC
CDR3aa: CASSPQGATYNEQFF

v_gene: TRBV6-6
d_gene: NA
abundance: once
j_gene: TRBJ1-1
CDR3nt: TGTGCCAGCAGTTACTCAAAGAACACTGAAGCTTTCTTT
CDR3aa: CASSYSKNTEAFF

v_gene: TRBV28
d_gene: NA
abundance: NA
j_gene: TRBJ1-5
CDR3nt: TGTGCCAGCAGTTTCCGCTCAGATCGGCCCCAGCATTTT
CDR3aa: CASSFRSDRPQHF

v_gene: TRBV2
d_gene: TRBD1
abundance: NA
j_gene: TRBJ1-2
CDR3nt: TGTGCCAGCAGTGCACAGGGGGGCTATAACTATGGCTACACCTTC
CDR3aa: CASSAQGGYNYGYTF

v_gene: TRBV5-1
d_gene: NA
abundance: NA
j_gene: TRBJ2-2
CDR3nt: TGCGCCAGCAGCCAAACCCCCGGCACCATTTACACCGGGGAGCTGTTTTTT
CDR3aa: CASSQTPGTIYTGELFF

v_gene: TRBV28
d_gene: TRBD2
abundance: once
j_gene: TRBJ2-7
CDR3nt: TGTGCCTCAAAGAGGGAGGGGAGCTCCTACGAGCAGTACTTC
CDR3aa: CASKREGSSYEQYF

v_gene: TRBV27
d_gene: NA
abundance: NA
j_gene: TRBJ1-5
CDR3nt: TGTGCCAGCAGTTTAAAGGGACCCTCGGGAAATCAGCCCCAGCATTTT
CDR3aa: CASSLKGPSGNQPQHF

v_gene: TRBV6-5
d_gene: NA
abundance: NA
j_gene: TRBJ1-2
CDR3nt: TGTGCCAGCAGTTACGGGGGCGGGAGCCACTATGGCTACACCTTC
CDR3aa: CASSYGGGSHYGYTF

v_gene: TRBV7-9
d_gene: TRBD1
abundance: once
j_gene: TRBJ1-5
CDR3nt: TGTGCCAGCAGCTTCGACAGGGGGGGGCGAAGCCAGCCCCAGCATTTT
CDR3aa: CASSFDRGGRSQPQHF

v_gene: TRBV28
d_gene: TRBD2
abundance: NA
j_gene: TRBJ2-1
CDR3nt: TGTGCCAGCAGTTTGAGGGGCGGGAGGGCCGGGGGTTACAATGAGCAGTTCTTC
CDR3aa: CASSLRGGRAGGYNEQFF

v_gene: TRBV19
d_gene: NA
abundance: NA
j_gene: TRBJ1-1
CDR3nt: TGTGCCAGCGATCCCGGGGGGAGAAGGAACACTGAAGCTTTCTTT
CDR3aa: CASDPGGRRNTEAFF

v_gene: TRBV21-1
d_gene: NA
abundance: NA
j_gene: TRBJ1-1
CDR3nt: TGTGCCAGCAGCAAACGGAGGGGGTCGGACACTGAAGCTTTCTTT
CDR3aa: CASSKRRGSDTEAFF

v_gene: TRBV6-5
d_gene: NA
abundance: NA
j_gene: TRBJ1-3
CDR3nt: TGTGCCAGCACCACGCCAGGGAGCTCTGGAAACACCATATATTTT
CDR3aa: CASTTPGSSGNTIYF

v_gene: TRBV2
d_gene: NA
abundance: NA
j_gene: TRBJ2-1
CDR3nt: TGTGCCAGCAGTGTAATGACGGACAATGAGCAGTTCTTC
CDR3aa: CASSVMTDNEQFF

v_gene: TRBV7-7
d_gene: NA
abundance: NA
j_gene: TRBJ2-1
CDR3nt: TGTGCTAGCAGCTTAATCCGGGGGGCGGGAAATGAGCAGTTCTTC
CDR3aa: CASSLIRGAGNEQFF

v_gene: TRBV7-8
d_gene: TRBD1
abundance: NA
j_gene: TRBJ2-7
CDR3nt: TGTGCCAGCAGCTTCCAACAGGGGGCAGGCTACGAGCAGTACTTC
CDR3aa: CASSFQQGAGYEQYF

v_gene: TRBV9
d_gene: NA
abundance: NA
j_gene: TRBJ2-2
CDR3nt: TGTGCCAGCAGCCCCCGGGACGAAGTAACCGGGGAGCTGTTTTTT
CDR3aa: CASSPRDEVTGELFF

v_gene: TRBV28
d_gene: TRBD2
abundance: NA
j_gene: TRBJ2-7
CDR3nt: TGTGCCAGCAGTTTAGCTAGCGGGAGGTACGAGCAGTACTTC
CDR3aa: CASSLASGRYEQYF

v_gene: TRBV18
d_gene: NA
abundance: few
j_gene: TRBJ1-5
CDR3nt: TGTGCCAGCTCACAGAACCCGATCGGGCAGGGTAGCAATCAGCCCCAGCATTTT
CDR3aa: CASSQNPIGQGSNQPQHF

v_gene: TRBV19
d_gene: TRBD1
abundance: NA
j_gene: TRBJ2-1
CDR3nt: TGTGCCACCTGGGACAGAAATTACAATGAGCAGTTCTTC
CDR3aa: CATWDRNYNEQFF

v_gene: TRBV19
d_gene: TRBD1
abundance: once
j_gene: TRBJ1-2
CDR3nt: TGTGCCAGCTCTCGGGACAGGGGCCCTGGGGGCTATGGCTACACCTTC
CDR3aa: CASSRDRGPGGYGYTF

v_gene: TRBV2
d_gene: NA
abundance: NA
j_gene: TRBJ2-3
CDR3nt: TGTGCCAGCAGTGAAGCTTATCGCACAGATACGCAGTATTTT
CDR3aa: CASSEAYRTDTQYF

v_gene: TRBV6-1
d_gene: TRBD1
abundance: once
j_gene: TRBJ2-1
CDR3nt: TGTGCCAGCAAGAAGGGACAGGGGGTCTCGAATGAGCAGTTCTTC
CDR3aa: CASKKGQGVSNEQFF

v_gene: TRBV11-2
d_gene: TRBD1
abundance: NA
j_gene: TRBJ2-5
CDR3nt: TGTGCCAGCAGCCTAGGGGGACAGAACCAAGAGACCCAGTACTTC
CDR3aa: CASSLGGQNQETQYF

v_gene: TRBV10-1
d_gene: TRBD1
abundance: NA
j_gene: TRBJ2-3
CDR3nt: TGCGCCAGCAGTGACAGGGGGCCAGATACGCAGTATTTT
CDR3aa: CASSDRGPDTQYF

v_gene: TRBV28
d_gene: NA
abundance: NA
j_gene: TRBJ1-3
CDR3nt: TGTGCCAGCAGTTTACAGACAACTGGAAACACCATATATTTT
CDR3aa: CASSLQTTGNTIYF

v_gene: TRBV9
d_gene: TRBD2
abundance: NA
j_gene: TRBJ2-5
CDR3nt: TGTGCCAGCAGCGCCCAGCGGGGGGGGATGGAGACCCAGTACTTC
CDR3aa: CASSAQRGGMETQYF

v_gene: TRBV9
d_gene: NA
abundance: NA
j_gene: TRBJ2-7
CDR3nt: TGTGCCAGCAGCGTAGCAGGGTTTAGCGAGCAGTACTTC
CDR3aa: CASSVAGFSEQYF

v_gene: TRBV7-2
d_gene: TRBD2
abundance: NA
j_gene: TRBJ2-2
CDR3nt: TGTGCCAGCAGTAAAATTCTGAGGGAGGGAGCCGGGGAGCTGTTTTTT
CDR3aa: CASSKILREGAGELFF

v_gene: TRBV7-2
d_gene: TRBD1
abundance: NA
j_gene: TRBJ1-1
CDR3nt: TGTGCCAGCAGCGGCAGGGGGATGAGCACTGAAGCTTTCTTT
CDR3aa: CASSGRGMSTEAFF